This T cell receptor (beta chain) was captured by sequencing in a study of blood T cells in healthy people across ages. Of note for this clonotype: As yet, its antigen is unknown.

Alongside a J-beta primer mix, a sample-barcoded 5' primer served in a second PCR lasting about 7 to 11 cycles. TCRdb used MiXCR to reprocess the 5' RACE reads, holding one entry per CDR3 protein. The repertoire consists of some 850,000 distinct CDR3 sequences, with more than 25% occurring once and the leading ten covering 2.5% to 3.5%. Between the trimmed V and J ends, which lost 0 bases and 7 bases, there was a span of 7 bases. CDR3 length: 13 residues. CDR1 and CDR2 from the germline V gene are SGHRS and YFSETQ. Study-level results: Not knowing donor CMV status may have confounded expanded clonotype changes.

The same sample was also studied in work on T cells of mothers and their children. That source reports: Detection yielded no persistent microchimeric T cell clones.

The clonotype originates from a boy younger than 18 in good health. The sample comprised blood. This rearrangement joins TRBV5-1 to TRBJ1-4; TRBD1 might be the D (6 bases). The chain's CDR3 is CASSLDRVEKLFF. The CDR3 DNA follows: TGCGCCAGCAGCTTGGACAGGGTTGAAAAACTGTTTTTT.